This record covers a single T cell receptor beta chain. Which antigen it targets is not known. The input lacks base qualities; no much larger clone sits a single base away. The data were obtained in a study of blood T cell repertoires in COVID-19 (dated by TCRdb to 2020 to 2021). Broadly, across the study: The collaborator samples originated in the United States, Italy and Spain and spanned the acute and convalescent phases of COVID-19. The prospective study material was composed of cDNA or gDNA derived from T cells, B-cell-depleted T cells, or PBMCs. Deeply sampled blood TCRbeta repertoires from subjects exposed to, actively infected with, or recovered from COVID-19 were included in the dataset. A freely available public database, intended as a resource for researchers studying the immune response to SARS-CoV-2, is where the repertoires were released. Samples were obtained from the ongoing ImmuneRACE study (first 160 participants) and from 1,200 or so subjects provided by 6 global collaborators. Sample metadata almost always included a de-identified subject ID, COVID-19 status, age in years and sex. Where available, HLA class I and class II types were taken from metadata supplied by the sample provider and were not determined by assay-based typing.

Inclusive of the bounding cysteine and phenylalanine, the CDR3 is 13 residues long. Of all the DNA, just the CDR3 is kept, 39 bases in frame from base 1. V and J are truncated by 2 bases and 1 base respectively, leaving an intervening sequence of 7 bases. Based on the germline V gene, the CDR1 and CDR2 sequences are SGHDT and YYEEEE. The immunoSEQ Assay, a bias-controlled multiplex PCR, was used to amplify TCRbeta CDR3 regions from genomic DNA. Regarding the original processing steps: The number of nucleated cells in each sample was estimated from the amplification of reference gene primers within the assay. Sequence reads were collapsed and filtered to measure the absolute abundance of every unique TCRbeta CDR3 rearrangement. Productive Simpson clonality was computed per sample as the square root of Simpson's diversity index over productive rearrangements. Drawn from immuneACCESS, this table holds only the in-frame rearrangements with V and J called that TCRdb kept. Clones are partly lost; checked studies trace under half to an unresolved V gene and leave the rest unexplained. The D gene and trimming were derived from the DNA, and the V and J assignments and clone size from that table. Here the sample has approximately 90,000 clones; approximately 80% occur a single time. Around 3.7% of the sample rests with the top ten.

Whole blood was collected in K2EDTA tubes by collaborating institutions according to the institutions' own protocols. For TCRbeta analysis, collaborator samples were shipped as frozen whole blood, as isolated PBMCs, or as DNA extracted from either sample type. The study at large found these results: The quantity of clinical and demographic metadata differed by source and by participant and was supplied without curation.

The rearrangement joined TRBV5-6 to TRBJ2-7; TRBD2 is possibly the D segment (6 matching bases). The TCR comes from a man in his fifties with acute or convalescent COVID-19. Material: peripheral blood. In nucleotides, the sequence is TGTGCCAGCAGCTTCGCGGGGTCCTACGAGCAGTACTTC. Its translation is CASSFAGSYEQYF.